In this sample, the clone carrying this T cell receptor (beta chain) turned up a few times. Its antigen is still unknown. TCRdb ran MiXCR on the 5' RACE reads and lists one entry per CDR3 protein. The profile shows tens of thousands of distinct CDR3 sequences, around 12% of them singletons. This sample was included in a study of T-cell memory formation after mild COVID-19. The study's findings and limits: Whereas later expanders leaned CD4+, clones contracting day 15 to 85 showed a balanced CD4/CD8 makeup.

The V end was cut by 5 bases, the J end by 6 bases, with 16 bases between. This CDR3 has 15 residues. Germline V CDR1 and CDR2: MNHEY, SVGAGI. The chain couples TRBV6-5 to TRBJ2-2; D might be TRBD1 (6 bases). Specimen: PBMCs or a T cell subset sorted from them (not recorded which). The clonotype originates from a man aged 18-30 years who had mild COVID-19 (a few samples of this study predate the infection). Cell type and time point are not known. The CDR3 loop is CASSLTGFDAGELFF. CDR3 in DNA: TGTGCCAGCAGTCTTACAGGGTTTGATGCCGGGGAGCTGTTTTTT.